This TCR beta chain appears in the sequencing data of a study of beta chain features in type 1 diabetes. CDR3 size: 18 residues. The trim removed 0 bases at V and 1 base at J, leaving 8 bases unmatched. Germline assignment: CDR1 LGHNA and CDR2 YSLEER. This clone was seen a handful of times. The sequenced template was cDNA made from the entire isolated RNA. Clones were sequenced by immunoSEQ multiplex PCR, and TCRdb holds only the in-frame ones, with some missing. The sample carries 900,000 or so clones, about a sixth recorded once. V is TRBV4-3 and J is TRBJ2-2, with 7 bases fitting TRBD2. What was sequenced was naive CD4+ T cells from blood. This receptor was taken from a woman younger than 35 in good health. The CDR3 region is CASSQDHGGGRNTGELFF. The CDR3 DNA follows: TGCGCCAGCAGCCAAGATCATGGGGGAGGGCGGAACACCGGGGAGCTGTTTTTT.